The source of this T cell receptor beta chain is a study of CD8 T cells in Susac syndrome. The V gene end was trimmed by 1 base and the J gene end by 5 bases; junction bases not matched to a gene: 4. Germline CDR1 and CDR2: DFQATT and SNEGSKA (reference sequence). The CDR3 is made up of 14 amino acids. The authors sequenced TCR beta from blood CD8+ and CD4+ T cells. RNA amounts of roughly 0.5 to 1 ug underwent reverse transcription with random hexamers. TCRdb itself ran the immunoSEQ multiplex PCR reads through MiXCR, one entry per CDR3 protein. Among about 80,000 distinct CDR3 sequences listed, 94% were seen once.

This receptor was obtained from a human donor in good health. The specimen sequenced was CD8+ T cells from PBMCs. The genes are TRBV20-1 and TRBJ2-1, with 8 bases identical to TRBD2. The CDR3 protein is CSARGPGGNNEQFF. The CDR3 bases are TGCAGTGCTAGAGGTCCGGGAGGGAACAATGAGCAGTTCTTC.